Here is one T cell receptor (beta chain) with its context. No antigen is known for it. Base quality data are lacking; no much larger clone is found one base away. There are 14 amino acids in the CDR3, from cysteine to phenylalanine inclusive. Only CDR3 DNA remains: 42 bases, in frame from the first base. V is pruned by 3 bases and J by 7 bases, leaving 9 bases of the junction without a gene match. Via the germline V gene, CDR1 is SGHRS and CDR2 YFSETQ. Receptor libraries were prepared by the immunoSEQ multiplex PCR assay. For the multiplex PCR, a mixture combining 60 forward primers for TCR Vbeta segments and 13 reverse primers for TCR Jbeta segments was used. The CDR3 region of rearranged TCR beta genes was amplified from genomic DNA with a multiplex PCR assay. The Illumina HiSeq System was used to sequence the amplified TCR beta libraries as 87-base-pair reads. In the paper's pipeline: Across the 500 to 700 repertoires, a later analysis counted 60 million to 90 million unique TCR beta chains, roughly 11 million of which were shared by at least two donors. A nearest-neighbor algorithm error-corrected the raw reads and collapsed the reads into unique sequences, merging closely related sequences to remove PCR and sequencing errors. CDR3 sequences were aligned to IMGT reference sequences to assign V, D and J gene segments. Each retained sequence needed at least a six-nucleotide match to both a V gene segment and a J gene segment. A rearrangement was called productive if the CDR3 had no stop codons and remained in frame with V and J, and every other rearrangement was called non-productive. CDR3 was defined according to IMGT convention as the region running from the second conserved V-encoded cysteine to the conserved J-encoded phenylalanine. The earlier analysis of some 600 of the donors excluded sequences that lacked an unambiguous match to a single V gene segment. In an earlier analysis of some 590 of the donors, a V segment was called functional when productive rearrangements were above 56.7%, and segregating when the standard deviation between donors exceeded 5%. To diagnose cytomegalovirus status from the catalog of TCR beta chain sequences, a statistical classification framework was built. In a later analysis, V and J genes were assigned by comparing TCR nucleotide sequences against IMGT/GENE-DB human TR gene sequences. In a later analysis, CDR3 sequences and most-parsimonious VDJ recombination scenarios were assigned using the TCRdist pipeline. A later analysis defined each TCR beta chain by its CDR3 amino acid sequence plus V-gene family, and excluded reads lacking a unique V-gene family. In a later analysis, fewer than 650 highly shared, low-generation-probability nucleotide sequences were removed to address suspected cross-contamination and a sequencing artifact. For each public chain, a later analysis derived a clonal expansion index from normalized ranks of inferred template counts within each repertoire. In a later analysis, generation probabilities were computed using a VDJ recombination model fitted to out-of-frame rearrangements, and the results were checked against IGoR. A later analysis scored TCR-TCR, TCR-HLA and TCR-CMV co-occurrence with hypergeometric tests, applying a repertoire-size bias correction to TCR pairs. In a later analysis, false discovery rates were estimated by permuting HLA or CMV assignments 20 times. In a later analysis, co-occurring TCRs were grouped with DBSCAN, and TCRdist sequence similarity was added when clustering was performed within HLA-allele-positive subsets. Repertoires with fewer than 30,000 or more than 120,000 public chains were left out of co-occurrence clustering, as were a handful of repertoires with anomalous nucleotide sharing. TCRdb re-hosts the immuneACCESS table, in-frame sequences only. Its copies lack some clones; in the studies checked, an unresolved V gene accounts for under half of them, and the cause for the rest is not known. The DNA gave D and trimming, while V, J and clone size come from that table. The sample profile shows some 150,000 clones; 82% of them were found once. The ten largest make up around 1.9% of the sample.

The data belong to a study of cytomegalovirus exposure and HLA in healthy donors (dated by TCRdb to the late 2010s). Study-level background: An earlier analysis of a few hundred of the donors reported about 280 Gb of sequence data and 100 million to 120 million unique TCR beta sequences obtained from some 200 million T cells. Roughly 300 gigabases of sequencing data and 75 million to 85 million unique TCR sequences made up an early release that covered under 750 HLA-typed donors. The genetic ancestry cluster associated with self-reported Caucasian donors included roughly 84% of the roughly 360 genotyped donors. The aim of the study was to test whether cataloging public T cell receptors could identify signatures of past pathogen exposure. Using immunosequencing, the study profiled T cell repertoires from 640 or so subjects and related those repertoires to cytomegalovirus serostatus. Besides the first cohort of approximately 670 subjects, a separate validation cohort made up of 120 different subjects was used. High-throughput TCR immunosequencing, statistical association of individual TCRs with disease status, and machine learning were combined to predict cytomegalovirus infection status. In a later analysis, previously published TCR beta repertoires from fewer than 750 donors were re-analyzed and high-resolution HLA genotyping was added so that TCR occurrence patterns could be studied. In the later analysis, no new phenotypic data were used to find candidate immune exposures; instead, reliance was placed on TCR beta sequences and their occurrence across donors. An earlier analysis of several hundred of the donors used high-throughput TCR beta sequencing to judge whether each TCR beta V gene segment behaved as functional or pseudogenic. Donor age, sex, ethnicity and CMV serostatus were compiled alongside the repertoire data. A later genetic analysis took genome-wide SNP genotypes for about 55% of the roughly 700 donors and used that subset as a discovery cohort. Every repertoire in the discovery cohort had been generated on one and the same sequencing platform. Class I and class II HLA loci were covered by the typing at four-digit resolution. The number of typed donors differed by locus: about 620-630 for A, B, C, DRB1 and DQB1; 522 for DQA1; roughly 600 for DPA1; and some 430 for DPB1. Roughly five DR-DQ haplotypes were handled as single units for association and clustering, since linkage in the cohort was strong. On average, approximately 250,000 unique TCR beta nucleotide sequences were sequenced per donor among 398 genotyped donors of the cohort, with 15% to 20% of those sequences being non-productive. Study-wide conclusions, independent of this receptor: A further reported finding was that TCR beta sequences accurately predicted the HLA-A and HLA-B alleles for most subjects in the first cohort. An earlier analysis of approximately 540 of the donors showed that most TCR beta V segments appeared in productive rearrangements either about 87% or about 30% of the time, which broadly matched IMGT annotations. According to a later analysis, most CMV-associated TCR beta chains appeared to be HLA-restricted, and the HLA associations seemed to be driven largely by CMV exposure. HLA typing was unavailable for some donors at each locus, so association tests used only the typed subset. Specific HLA alleles were associated with 16,951 TCR beta sequences at a false discovery rate of 0.05 in a later analysis. In a later genetic analysis, a missense DCLRE1C variant was associated with V-gene and J-gene trimming of TCR beta chains, and the association was replicated in an independent cohort. Most TCR sequences were seen in very few donors, while some public TCRs were found in many individuals. In both the original and validation cohorts, the classifier was reported to diagnose cytomegalovirus status with high specificity and sensitivity. Correlated functional status among segregating V segments might reflect linkage disequilibrium, but an unknown experimental factor could not be ruled out. The cohort was sequenced for TCR beta chains only, and without alpha or paired-chain data the features that could be detected were limited. In vitro tests confirmed that three of the cytomegalovirus-associated TCR beta chains recognize cytomegalovirus antigens. A later genetic analysis reported fewer N-insertions in productive TCRs among donors in an Asian-associated ancestry cluster than the roughly 650-donor mean. Presence/absence analyses assumed roughly uniform sequencing depth across donors, an assumption that may not hold. Compared with equally common non-associated chains, HLA-associated TCR beta chains in a later analysis were more clonally expanded and had lower generation probabilities. Some IMGT-functional V segments, including TRBV6-2 and TRBV6-3, could not be distinguished by the 87-base-pair reads and were therefore excluded. When HLA alleles, especially DR and DQ, strongly co-occurred, attributing TCR associations to individual alleles was difficult. The sequencing pipeline was judged likely to have produced a cluster of highly shared sequence variants as a technical artifact. In the study, about 150 TCR beta chains were listed as associated with cytomegalovirus. In a later analysis, TCR association rates were found to vary across HLA loci, with the most associated TCRs seen for DRB1 alleles and the fewest for HLA-C alleles. Because counts were too low, about 15 rarely observed V segments, including chromosome 9 orphons, were left out of the earlier analysis of about 500 of the donors. Immune exposure information for the cohort was limited to CMV serostatus. Several of the top co-occurrence clusters appeared to be linked to parvovirus B19, influenza, CMV and Epstein-Barr virus, according to a later analysis. According to the authors, the approach could potentially be generalized to other disease states and immunological phenotypes.

In total, approximately 700 healthy bone marrow donors made up the cohort. All cohort members were sampled while nominally healthy, although unrecorded immune exposures were likely present. The donor tested CMV seronegative and was one of the 352 seronegative cohort members. A peripheral blood sample was provided by each donor, and peripheral blood mononuclear cells were used for TCR beta sequencing. The Qiagen DNeasy Blood Extraction Kit was used to extract genomic DNA from the blood cell samples. The rearrangement combines TRBV5-1 with TRBJ1-2; the central 7 bases match TRBD1. The clonotype comes from a woman aged 40-49 years in good health and CMV-seronegative. The sample comprised PBMCs. The nucleotide sequence reads TGCGCCAGCAGCTACTCCGGGACAGAGGGTGGCTACACCTTC. It is translated as CASSYSGTEGGYTF.